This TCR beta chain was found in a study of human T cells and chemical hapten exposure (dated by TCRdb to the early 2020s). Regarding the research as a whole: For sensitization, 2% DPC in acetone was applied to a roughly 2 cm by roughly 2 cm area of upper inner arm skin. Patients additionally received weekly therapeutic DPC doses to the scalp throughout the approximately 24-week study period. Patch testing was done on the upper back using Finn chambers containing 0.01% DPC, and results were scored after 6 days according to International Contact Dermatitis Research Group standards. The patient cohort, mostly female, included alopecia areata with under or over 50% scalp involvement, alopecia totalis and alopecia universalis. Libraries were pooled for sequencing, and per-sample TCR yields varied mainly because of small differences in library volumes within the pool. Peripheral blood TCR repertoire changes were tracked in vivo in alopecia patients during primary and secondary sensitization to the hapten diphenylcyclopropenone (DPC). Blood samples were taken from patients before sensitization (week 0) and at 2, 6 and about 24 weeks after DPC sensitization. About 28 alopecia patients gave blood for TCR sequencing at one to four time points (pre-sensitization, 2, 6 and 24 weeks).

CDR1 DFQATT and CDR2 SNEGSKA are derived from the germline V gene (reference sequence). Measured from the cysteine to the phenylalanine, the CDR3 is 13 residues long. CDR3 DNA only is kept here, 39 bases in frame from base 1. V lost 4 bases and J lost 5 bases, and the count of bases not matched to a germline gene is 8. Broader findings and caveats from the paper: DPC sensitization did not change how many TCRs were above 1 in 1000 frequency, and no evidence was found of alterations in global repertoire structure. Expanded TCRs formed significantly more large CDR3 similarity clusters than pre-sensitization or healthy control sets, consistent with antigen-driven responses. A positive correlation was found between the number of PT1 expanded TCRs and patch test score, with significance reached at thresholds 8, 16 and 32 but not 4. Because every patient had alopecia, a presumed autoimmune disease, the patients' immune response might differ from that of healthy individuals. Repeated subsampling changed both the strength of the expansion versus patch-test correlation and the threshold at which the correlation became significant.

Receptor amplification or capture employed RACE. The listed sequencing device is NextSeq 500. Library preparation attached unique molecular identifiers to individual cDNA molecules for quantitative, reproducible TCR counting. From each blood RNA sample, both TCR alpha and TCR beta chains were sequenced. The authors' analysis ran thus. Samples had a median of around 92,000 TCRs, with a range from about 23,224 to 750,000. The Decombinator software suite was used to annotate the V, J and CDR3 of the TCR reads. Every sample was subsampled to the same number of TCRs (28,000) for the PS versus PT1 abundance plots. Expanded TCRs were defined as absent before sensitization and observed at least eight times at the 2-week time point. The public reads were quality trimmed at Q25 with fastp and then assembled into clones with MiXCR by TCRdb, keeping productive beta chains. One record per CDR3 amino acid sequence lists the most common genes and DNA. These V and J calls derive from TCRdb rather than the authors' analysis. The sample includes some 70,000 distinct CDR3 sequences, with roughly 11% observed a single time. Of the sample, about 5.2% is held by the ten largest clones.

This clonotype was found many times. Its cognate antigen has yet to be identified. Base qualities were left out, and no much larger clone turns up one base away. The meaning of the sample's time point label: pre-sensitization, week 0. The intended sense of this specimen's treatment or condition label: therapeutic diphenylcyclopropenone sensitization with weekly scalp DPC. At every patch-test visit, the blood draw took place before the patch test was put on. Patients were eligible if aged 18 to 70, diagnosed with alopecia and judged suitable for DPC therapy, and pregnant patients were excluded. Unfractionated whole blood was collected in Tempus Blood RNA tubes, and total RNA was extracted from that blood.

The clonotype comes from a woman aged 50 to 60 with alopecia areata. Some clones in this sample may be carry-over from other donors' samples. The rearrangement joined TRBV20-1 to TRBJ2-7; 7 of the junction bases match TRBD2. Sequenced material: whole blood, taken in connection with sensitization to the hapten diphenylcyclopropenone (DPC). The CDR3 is CSAKKGGVHEQYF. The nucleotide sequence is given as TGCAGTGCTAAAAAGGGAGGGGTCCACGAGCAGTACTTC.